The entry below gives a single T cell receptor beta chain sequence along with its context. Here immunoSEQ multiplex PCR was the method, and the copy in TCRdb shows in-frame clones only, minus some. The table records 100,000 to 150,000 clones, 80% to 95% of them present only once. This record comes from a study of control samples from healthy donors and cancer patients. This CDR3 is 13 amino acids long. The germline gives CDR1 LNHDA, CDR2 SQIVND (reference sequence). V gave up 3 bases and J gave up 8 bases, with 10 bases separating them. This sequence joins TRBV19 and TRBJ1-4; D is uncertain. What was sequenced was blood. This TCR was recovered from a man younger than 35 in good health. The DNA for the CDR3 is TGTGCCAGTAGTATTAAAGGGCGAGAAAAACTGTTTTTT. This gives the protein CASSIKGREKLFF. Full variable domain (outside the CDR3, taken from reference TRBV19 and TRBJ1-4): DGGITQSPKYLFRKEGQNVTLSCEQNLNHDAMYWYRQDPGQGLRLIYYSQIVNDFQKGDIAEGYSVSREKKESFPLTVTSAQKNPTAFYLCASSIKGREKLFFGSGTQLSVL.